The 29 T cell receptor beta chains given below trace back to one sample, sequenced in a study of blood T cell repertoires in COVID-19. The table came from immunoSEQ multiplex PCR; TCRdb's copy has only in-frame clones and leaves some out. This sample carries 60,000 or so clones, around 87% of them seen once, and the ten largest clones take 10% to 15%. The sample was peripheral blood. These receptors all stem from a man aged 55 to 69 with active COVID-19.

The chain's CDR3 is CASSVGASGADTQYF. The CDR3 nucleotides are TGTGCCAGCAGCGTAGGTGCTAGCGGTGCAGATACGCAGTATTTT. This sequence joins TRBV9 and TRBJ2-3, with 7 bases matching TRBD2. V lost 0 bases and J lost 4; bases outside the gene matches: 5. Germline V gives CDR1 SGDLS, CDR2 YYNGEE. This CDR3 comprises 15 residues.

The CDR3 coding sequence is TGCGCCAGCAGCTTGGGGGGTAACAGGGTCCAAGAGACCCAGTACTTC. This sequence encodes CASSLGGNRVQETQYF. The chain recombines TRBV5-1 with TRBJ2-5; weak D call: TRBD1 (6 bases). Per germline, CDR1 SGHRS and CDR2 YFSETQ. The CDR3 is 16 amino acids. V lost 0 bases and J 1 base, leaving 13 bases between the germline ends.

The V and J genes are TRBV18 and TRBJ2-1; D is ambiguous. Germline V CDR1 and CDR2: KGHSH, LQKENI. Trimming took off 4 bases at V and 9 bases at J, with 13 bases between the two ends. The CDR3 consists of 13 residues. The DNA of the CDR3 is TGTGCCAGCTCACTAACGAACGGTCGTGAGCAGTTCTTC. Translating gives CASSLTNGREQFF.

The rearrangement uses TRBV5-5 and TRBJ2-7; TRBD1 aligns across 12 bases. Germline CDR1 SGHKS, CDR2 YYEKEE (reference sequence). Trimming removed 4 bases from V and 4 bases from J; junction bases left unmatched: 12. CDR3 length: 17 residues. The CDR3 DNA reads as TGTGCCAGCAGCGCAAGTCGGGGGACAGGGGGCATGTACGAGCAGTACTTC. Translated: CASSASRGTGGMYEQYF.

This clone has a handful of counts. The chain is built from TRBV2 and TRBJ1-2; a possible D gene is TRBD1 (5 bases). This CDR3 is 13 amino acids long. The V gene lost 3 bases and the J gene lost 4 bases, with 9 bases spanning the gap. Germline V lookup: CDR1 SNHLY, CDR2 FYNNEI. The CDR3 region is CASSERDSYGYTF. The CDR3 DNA is TGTGCCAGCAGTGAGCGTGACAGCTATGGCTACACCTTC.

The V and J genes are TRBV5-1 and TRBJ2-2; TRBD2 aligns across 13 bases. V trimming: 1 base; J trimming: 5 bases; junction bases outside the gene matches: 5. The CDR3 loop spans 17 amino acids. CDR1 is SGHRS and CDR2 is YFSETQ in the germline V gene. The CDR3 DNA reads as TGCGCCAGCAGCTTGAGATCGGGACTAGCGGGGACCGGGGAGCTGTTTTTT. Encoded protein: CASSLRSGLAGTGELFF.

V and J are TRBV18 and TRBJ2-1; 7 bases fit TRBD2. J lost 5 bases, V lost 4 bases, and 2 bases had no gene match. The CDR3 is made up of 13 amino acids. The germline gives CDR1 KGHSH, CDR2 LQKENI. The CDR3, as DNA: TGTGCCAGCTCACGCGGACTAGACAATGAGCAGTTCTTC. Amino acid sequence: CASSRGLDNEQFF.

This chain links TRBV9 with TRBJ2-7; TRBD2 is a possible D gene (9 bases). The J call may be faulty, since TRBJ2-5 better matches the DNA end. Per the germline V gene, CDR1 is SGDLS and CDR2 is YYNGEE. The CDR3 consists of 15 residues. The CDR3, as DNA: TGTGCCAGCAGCGTCGCTAGCGGGACAGGAGAGACCCAGTACTTC. As protein: CASSVASGTGETQYF.

The chain has TRBV18 and TRBJ2-7; D might be TRBD1 (6 bases). The V gene lost 3 bases and the J gene lost 6 bases, with 15 bases spanning the gap. The germline gives CDR1 KGHSH, CDR2 LQKENI. The CDR3 is 14 residues long. DNA of the CDR3: TGTGCCAGCTCACCGGACAGAGCTACGGGCGAGCAGTACTTC. Protein product: CASSPDRATGEQYF.

The CDR3 loop is CASSPSGQGGTGELFF. CDR3 bases: TGTGCCAGCAGTCCTTCCGGACAGGGCGGCACCGGGGAGCTGTTTTTT. This chain links TRBV6-6 with TRBJ2-2; 8 bases agree with TRBD1. Germline CDR1 and CDR2: MNHNY and SVGAGI (reference sequence). V lost 5 bases, J lost 4 bases, and 9 bases stayed unmatched. The CDR3 has 16 residues.

The V gene is TRBV19, the J gene TRBJ2-6, with D unclear. Germline-derived CDR1 and CDR2 are LNHDA and SQIVND (reference sequence). Trimming removed 4 bases at V and 4 bases at J, with 8 bases between. The CDR3 loop spans 14 amino acids. The CDR3 coding sequence is TGTGCCAGTAGTAACATCGGGGGGGCCAACGTCCTGACTTTC. It yields the protein CASSNIGGANVLTF.

This clone was counted once. The chain carries TRBV7-3 and TRBJ2-3, with D tentatively TRBD1 (5 bases). This CDR3 region has 16 residues. CDR1 SGHTA and CDR2 FQGTGA come from the germline V gene. Trimming removed 2 bases at V and 4 bases at J, with 16 bases between. CDR3 residues: CASSLWAQDLADTQYF. The CDR3 DNA sequence: TGTGCCAGCAGCTTATGGGCACAGGATCTAGCAGATACGCAGTATTTT.

This chain joins TRBV7-8 and TRBJ2-1, with TRBD2 as a possible D gene (6 bases). The V gene's germline CDR1 is SGHVS and CDR2 FQNEAQ. The CDR3 extends over 16 amino acids. Trimming stripped 6 bases from V and 0 bases from J, with 15 bases between. As DNA, the CDR3 is TGTGCCAGCAGAATGTGGGTGGGGGGCTCCTACAATGAGCAGTTCTTC. This gives the protein CASRMWVGGSYNEQFF.

This clone was seen only a few times. The chain recombines TRBV6-6 with TRBJ2-7; tentative D call: TRBD1 (6 bases). Trimming shortened V by 7 bases and J by 5 bases, and 18 bases separated the two germline ends. Germline loops: CDR1 MNHNY, CDR2 SVGAGI (reference sequence). The length of the CDR3 is 14 residues. The CDR3 reads CASTLTGIYHEQYF. The CDR3 DNA sequence: TGTGCCAGCACCCTAACAGGGATATACCACGAGCAGTACTTC.

The CDR3 region has the DNA TGTGCCAGCAGTATAAGTACTAGCGGGAGCACTTACGAGCAGTACTTC. Protein: CASSISTSGSTYEQYF. The chain uses TRBV27 and TRBJ2-7, with TRBD2 matching over 11 bases. V was clipped by 5 bases and J by 4 bases; unmatched bases: 10. The CDR3 runs 16 residues. The germline V gene has CDR1 MNHEY and CDR2 SMNVEV (reference sequence).

DNA for the CDR3: TGTGCCAGCAGCCGGCAATATGAAAAACTGTTTTTT. It translates to CASSRQYEKLFF. The rearrangement links TRBV6-2 or TRBV6-3 to TRBJ1-4; D call uncertain. The ends were cut back, 6 bases at V and 6 bases at J, with 8 bases in the middle. This CDR3 spans 12 amino acids. Germline assignment: CDR1 MNHEY and CDR2 SVGEGT.

V usage is TRBV28 and J usage is TRBJ2-7, with 9 bases fitting TRBD1. Germline V gene data show CDR1 as MDHEN and CDR2 as SYDVKM. Losses at the gene ends were 7 bases for V and 2 bases for J; bases not matched to a gene: 6. The CDR3 spans 14 residues. The CDR3 DNA is TGTGCCAGCACCCCGGGACAGGGCCCCTACGAGCAGTACTTC. Protein sequence: CASTPGQGPYEQYF.

V gene TRBV28 combines with J gene TRBJ2-3, with D hard to call. V was pared by 6 bases and J by 6 bases, with 10 bases between. The CDR3 loop spans 12 amino acids. Germline CDR1 reads MDHEN; CDR2 reads SYDVKM. This chain's CDR3 is CASSLFSDTQYF. DNA of the CDR3: TGTGCCAGCAGCCTGTTTAGTGATACGCAGTATTTT.

This chain links TRBV14 with TRBJ2-7, with D unclear. V gave up 2 bases and J gave up 5 bases, with 10 bases separating them. The CDR3 is 13 amino acids. From germline, CDR1 is SGHDN and CDR2 FVKESK. The CDR3, as DNA: TGTGCCAGCAGCCAATTTCGCGGCAACGAGCAGTACTTC. Translating gives CASSQFRGNEQYF.

This chain links TRBV24-1 with TRBJ2-1, with D perhaps matching TRBD1 (5 bases). Deletions cut 4 bases from V and 1 base from J, with 10 bases between. Per germline, CDR1 KGHDR and CDR2 SFDVKD. CDR3 size: 15 residues. The CDR3 spells CATSDLTGSYNEQFF. In nucleotides, the CDR3 is TGTGCCACCAGTGACCTTACAGGATCCTACAATGAGCAGTTCTTC.

The chain links TRBV6-5 to TRBJ2-7; D perhaps matches TRBD1 (6 bases). Trimming pared 4 bases from V and 3 bases from J, leaving 19 bases between. The CDR3 has 16 amino acids. Germline V gene lookup returns CDR1 MNHEY and CDR2 SVGAGI. The chain's CDR3 is CASSSTLLTGSYEQYF. The CDR3 region has the DNA TGTGCCAGCAGTTCAACTCTCTTGACAGGAAGCTACGAGCAGTACTTC.

V usage is TRBV20-1 and J usage is TRBJ2-7, with D possibly matching TRBD2 (6 bases). CDR1 DFQATT and CDR2 SNEGSKA come from the germline V gene (reference sequence). Trimming shortened V by 5 bases and J by 6 bases, and 11 bases separated the two germline ends. CDR3 length: 11 amino acids. The DNA for the CDR3 is TGCAGTGCTGCGGGGTTACGCGAGCAGTACTTC. It translates to CSAAGLREQYF.

The chain employs TRBV27 and TRBJ1-2, with D unclear. V was trimmed by 7 bases and J by 0 bases, leaving 3 bases between them. CDR1 MNHEY and CDR2 SMNVEV come from the germline V gene (reference sequence). The length of the CDR3 is 11 residues. The CDR3 sequence is CASTPNYGYTF. The CDR3, as DNA: TGTGCCAGCACTCCTAACTATGGCTACACCTTC.

The V and J genes are TRBV6-1 and TRBJ1-3; D is unclear. This CDR3 has 15 residues. CDR1 and CDR2 (germline): MNHNS, SASEGT. Trimming pared 1 base from V and 4 bases from J, leaving 11 bases between. The CDR3 sequence is CASSEVARRGNTIYF. CDR3 sequence (DNA): TGTGCCAGCAGTGAAGTAGCTCGAAGGGGAAACACCATATATTTT.

The V call is TRBV7-2, the J call TRBJ2-7; D may be TRBD2 (5 bases). From germline, CDR1 is SGHTA and CDR2 FQGNSA. The CDR3 length is 15 residues. V shed 4 bases and J shed 2 bases, with 15 bases lying between them. This CDR3 reads CASSSGVRGPYEQYF. The CDR3 bases are TGTGCCAGCAGCTCCGGGGTGCGAGGGCCCTACGAGCAGTACTTC.

The chain is built from TRBV15 and TRBJ1-5; maybe TRBD1 (5 bases). CDR1 and CDR2 (germline): LNHNV, YYDKDF (reference sequence). The CDR3 runs to 15 residues. V lost 5 bases, J lost 5 bases, and 16 bases lay in between. The DNA of the CDR3 is TGTGCCACCAGCGAACGGTTGGGGGGGTATCAGCCCCAGCATTTT. Amino acid sequence: CATSERLGGYQPQHF.

This clone was seen a few times. The chain links TRBV27 to TRBJ1-2, with 9 bases fitting TRBD1. The CDR3 is 14 residues long. V lost 6 bases and J lost 6; bases outside the gene matches: 8. Per germline, CDR1 MNHEY and CDR2 SMNVEV (reference sequence). The CDR3 sequence: CASRGTGSIHGYTF. The CDR3 nucleotides are TGTGCCAGCAGGGGGACAGGGAGTATTCATGGCTACACCTTC.

The rearrangement uses TRBV4-2 and TRBJ2-1; a possible D gene is TRBD2 (6 bases). CDR3 size: 17 residues. Germline V gene sequence: CDR1 LGHNA, CDR2 YNFKEQ. The V end lost 0 bases, the J end lost 0 bases, and 12 bases lay between the germline ends. The CDR3: CASSQDPGGNSYNEQFF. CDR3 DNA sequence: TGTGCCAGCAGCCAAGATCCCGGGGGAAACTCCTACAATGAGCAGTTCTTC.

V and J are TRBV28 and TRBJ2-7; D is unresolved. The V end lost 8 bases, the J end lost 0 bases, and 14 bases lay between the germline ends. CDR1 MDHEN and CDR2 SYDVKM come from the germline V gene. There are 14 residues in the CDR3. CDR3 in amino acids: CASERDRPSYEQYF. The CDR3 region has the DNA TGTGCCAGCGAGCGTGACCGGCCCTCCTACGAGCAGTACTTC. The full variable domain, its missing parts supplied by reference TRBV28 and TRBJ2-7, is DVKVTQSSRYLVKRTGEKVFLECVQDMDHENMFWYRQDPGLGLRLIYFSYDVKMKEKGDIPEGYSVSREKKERFSLILESASTNQTSMYLCASERDRPSYEQYFGPGTRLTVT.